These 31 T cell receptor beta chains were all obtained from the same sample, sequenced in a study of cytomegalovirus exposure and HLA in healthy donors. The PCR employed 60 Vbeta primers together with 13 Jbeta primers. TCRdb keeps only in-frame clones here, not all; method: immunoSEQ multiplex PCR. The repertoire consists of approximately 88,000 clones, with 75% to 80% occurring once and the leading ten covering about 3.8%. Sample: PBMCs. The origin of the receptors is a young man in good health and CMV-seronegative.

CDR3 DNA: TGTGCCAGCAGCTTAGAGGCGACTAGCGCATACAATGAGCAGTTCTTC. It is translated as CASSLEATSAYNEQFF. The chain links TRBV7-2 to TRBJ2-1, with 8 bases matching TRBD2. The V segment lost 1 base and the J segment 4 bases; nucleotides outside the gene matches: 6. Germline V lookup: CDR1 SGHTA, CDR2 FQGNSA. The length of the CDR3 is 16 residues. Together with reference TRBV7-2 and TRBJ2-1, the CDR3 gives the full variable domain: GAGVSQSPSNKVTEKGKDVELRCDPISGHTALYWYRQSLGQGLEFLIYFQGNSAPDKSGLPSDRFSAERTGGSVSTLTIQRTQQEDSAVYLCASSLEATSAYNEQFFGPGTRLTVL.

V is TRBV4-2 and J is TRBJ2-7; 11 bases match TRBD2. Germline V lookup: CDR1 LGHNA, CDR2 YNFKEQ. The CDR3 contains 15 residues. V gave up 3 bases and J gave up 2 bases; unmatched junction bases: 3. CDR3 region: CASSQASGGPYEQYF. CDR3 nucleotide sequence: TGTGCCAGCAGCCAGGCTAGCGGGGGGCCCTACGAGCAGTACTTC.

The rearrangement links TRBV7-9 to TRBJ2-1; D gene ambiguous. The CDR3 has 15 amino acids. The V end lost 1 base, the J end lost 0 bases, and 7 bases lay between the germline ends. From germline, CDR1 is SEHNR and CDR2 FQNEAQ (reference sequence). This CDR3 reads CASSLGTSSYNEQFF. The DNA of the CDR3 is TGTGCCAGCAGCTTAGGTACCAGCTCCTACAATGAGCAGTTCTTC.

V gene TRBV7-7 combines with J gene TRBJ1-1; possibly TRBD1 for D (5 bases). Trimming took off 5 bases at V and 6 bases at J, with 16 bases between the two ends. This CDR3 contains 14 residues. The germline V gene encodes CDR1 SSHAT and CDR2 FNYEAQ (reference sequence). The CDR3 DNA reads as TGTGCCAGCAGCCCCCTGTTTTCGGGGGCTGAAGCTTTCTTT. This encodes CASSPLFSGAEAFF.

For the CDR3, the DNA is TGTGCCAGCAGCGACAGGGAGAGGTGGGAGCAGTTCTTC. Its protein product is CASSDRERWEQFF. The chain has TRBV5-4 and TRBJ2-1, with TRBD1 identical over 7 bases. CDR1 and CDR2 from the germline V gene are SGHNT and YYREEE (reference sequence). The CDR3 contains 13 residues. The J segment lost 10 bases and the V segment lost 4 bases, leaving 8 bases of the junction unmatched.

This clone occurred once. The chain is built from TRBV27 and TRBJ2-1; D is uncertain. The germline CDR1 and CDR2 sequences are MNHEY and SMNVEV (reference sequence). The CDR3 is made up of 13 amino acids. V lost 3 bases and J 2 bases, leaving 5 bases between the germline ends. This CDR3 is CASSFGPYNEQFF. The DNA of the CDR3 is TGTGCCAGCAGTTTCGGTCCCTACAATGAGCAGTTCTTC.

The chain uses TRBV2 and TRBJ1-2; D may be TRBD1 (5 bases). This CDR3 has 14 residues. Trimming cost V 6 bases and J 2 bases, with 13 bases left between them. CDR1 and CDR2 from the germline V gene are SNHLY and FYNNEI. This CDR3 is CASSPRAANYGYTF. CDR3 coding DNA: TGTGCCAGCAGCCCCAGGGCAGCCAACTATGGCTACACCTTC.

This rearrangement joins TRBV10-2 to TRBJ2-1; possible D gene TRBD2, 5 bases. The CDR3 totals 14 residues. V was clipped by 7 bases and J by 2 bases, with 12 bases between them. Germline assignment: CDR1 WSHSY and CDR2 SAAADI. CDR3 residues: CASTTRTPYNEQFF. As DNA, the CDR3 is TGCGCCAGCACCACTAGGACGCCCTACAATGAGCAGTTCTTC.

V gene TRBV5-1 combines with J gene TRBJ1-6; 7 nucleotides line up with TRBD1. V gave up 4 bases and J gave up 10 bases; unmatched junction bases: 11. Looked up from germline, CDR1 is SGHRS and CDR2 is YFSETQ. CDR3 size: 15 residues. The CDR3 is CASSLAQRGQSPLHF. CDR3 DNA: TGCGCCAGCAGCCTGGCCCAGAGGGGGCAATCACCCCTCCACTTT. Variable domain in full (rest from reference TRBV5-1 and TRBJ1-6): KAGVTQTPRYLIKTRGQQVTLSCSPISGHRSVSWYQQTPGQGLQFLFEYFSETQRNKGNFPGRFSGRQFSNSRSEMNVSTLELGDSALYLCASSLAQRGQSPLHFGNGTRLTVT.

The gene calls are TRBV2 and TRBJ1-4; the match to TRBD1 covers 11 bases. CDR1 and CDR2 (germline): SNHLY, FYNNEI. Trimming cost V 4 bases and J 5 bases; bases outside gene matches: 6. CDR3 length equals 16 residues. Here the CDR3 reads CASSGLRTGGNEKLFF. Written as DNA, the CDR3 is TGTGCCAGCAGTGGGCTTAGGACAGGGGGCAATGAAAAACTGTTTTTT.

J is TRBJ2-7 and V is TRBV19; 9 nucleotides align to TRBD1. Germline-derived CDR1 and CDR2 are LNHDA and SQIVND (reference sequence). This CDR3 region has 15 residues. Trimming cost V 6 bases and J 3 bases; bases outside gene matches: 9. CDR3 region: CASSPSGTGRYEQYF. CDR3 in DNA: TGTGCCAGTAGCCCATCCGGGACAGGGCGCTACGAGCAGTACTTC.

This rearrangement joins TRBV19 to TRBJ1-1; no clear D. CDR1 is LNHDA, CDR2 SQIVND, per germline (reference sequence). V dropped 3 bases and J dropped 8 bases, with 16 bases sitting between them. The CDR3 extends over 14 amino acids. The CDR3: CASSILMSHPEAFF. DNA for the CDR3: TGTGCCAGTAGTATCTTGATGAGCCACCCCGAAGCTTTCTTT.

Only one count was recorded for this clone. This CDR3 is CASSKVLLAGKNIQYF. CDR3 sequence (DNA): TGTGCCAGCAGCAAAGTATTACTAGCGGGCAAAAACATTCAGTACTTC. The V call is TRBV21-1, the J call TRBJ2-4; the tabulated D call, TRBD2, remains unverified against the DNA. TRBV21-1 is shown as a pseudogene. This CDR3 comprises 16 residues.

This clone was seen only once. Sequence at one end of the junction differs from germline and may be a read error. The chain has TRBV2 and TRBJ1-1, with 7 bases lining up with TRBD1. This CDR3 is 14 amino acids long. Per the germline V gene, CDR1 is SNHLY and CDR2 is FYNNEI. The CDR3 region has the DNA TGTGCCTGCAGTCGGACAGGAACGTCGACTGAAGCTTTCTTT. Its protein is CACSRTGTSTEAFF. The full variable domain, in which reference TRBV2 and TRBJ1-1 provide the parts outside the CDR3, is EPEVTQTPSHQVTQMGQEVILRCVPISNHLYFYWYRQILGQKVEFLVSFYNNEISEKSEIFDDQFSVERPDGSNFTLKIRSTKLEDSAMYFCACSRTGTSTEAFFGQGTRLTVV.

V is TRBV29-1 and J is TRBJ2-5; D perhaps matches TRBD2 (5 bases). The CDR3 is made up of 13 amino acids. Trimming removed 4 bases from V and 5 bases from J, with 14 bases in between. The germline V gene encodes CDR1 SQVTM and CDR2 ANQGSEA. The CDR3 spells CSVVGWELETQYF. CDR3 coding DNA: TGCAGCGTTGTAGGGTGGGAGTTGGAGACCCAGTACTTC.

The chain combines TRBV30 with TRBJ1-2, with a tentative D call TRBD1 (5 bases). This CDR3 comprises 17 residues. Germline-derived CDR1 and CDR2 are GTSNPN and SVGIG (reference sequence). The ends were cut back, 1 base at V and 0 bases at J, with 18 bases in the middle. The CDR3 spells CAWSAATDSLSNYGYTF. CDR3 DNA: TGTGCCTGGAGTGCCGCCACCGACAGCCTTTCTAACTATGGCTACACCTTC.

This rearrangement joins TRBV4-1 to TRBJ2-5, with 7 bases aligning to TRBD2. The J call is uncertain, as TRBJ2-7 better fits the DNA end. Per germline, CDR1 MGHRA and CDR2 YSYEKL. CDR3 length: 14 residues. CDR3 DNA: TGCGCCAGCAGCCAAGAAGTGGGAGGGATCGAGCAGTACTTC. Translation: CASSQEVGGIEQYF.

This clone was observed a single time. This rearrangement joins TRBV27 to TRBJ1-5; TRBD1 might be the D (6 bases). This CDR3 is built from 15 residues. The V end lost 3 bases, the J end lost 5 bases, and 14 bases lay between the germline ends. Germline V CDR1 and CDR2: MNHEY, SMNVEV (reference sequence). The CDR3 DNA reads as TGTGCCAGCAGTTTCTCGGGGGGCTTGGATCAGCCCCAGCATTTT. Translated: CASSFSGGLDQPQHF.

The rearrangement joins TRBV5-1 to TRBJ2-3; possibly TRBD2 for D (6 bases). The CDR3 runs to 16 residues. Germline CDR1 reads SGHRS; CDR2 reads YFSETQ. Trimming cost V 0 bases and J 3 bases, with 14 bases left between them. This CDR3 reads CASSLGTMAGTDTQYF. The CDR3 nucleotides are TGCGCCAGCAGCTTGGGTACCATGGCGGGGACAGATACGCAGTATTTT.

The chain recombines TRBV7-2 with TRBJ2-7; 10 positions match TRBD2. This CDR3 has 18 residues. Losses at the gene ends were 3 bases for V and 0 bases for J; bases not matched to a gene: 11. Germline V gene data show CDR1 as SGHTA and CDR2 as FQGNSA. The CDR3 DNA is TGTGCCAGCAGCTTGGCTAGCGGGGGCCTTAGGAGCTCCTACGAGCAGTACTTC. Translation: CASSLASGGLRSSYEQYF.

In this sample, this clone turned up once. The chain employs TRBV13 and TRBJ2-2; 13 nucleotides align to TRBD2. The V segment lost 5 bases and the J segment 7 bases; nucleotides outside the gene matches: 10. CDR1 and CDR2 (germline): PRHDT, FYEKMQ (reference sequence). The CDR3 contains 17 residues. The CDR3 bases are TGTGCCAGCAGCCCCCACACTAGCGGGGGGGCCGGCGGGGAGCTGTTTTTT. Translating it yields CASSPHTSGGAGGELFF.

The chain uses TRBV6-1 and TRBJ2-1; no clear D gene. V was shortened by 7 bases and J by 5 bases, with 9 bases between the two germline ends. CDR3 length equals 12 residues. The germline V gene has CDR1 MNHNS and CDR2 SASEGT. The CDR3 spells CASTLFHNEQFF. In nucleotides, the CDR3 is TGTGCCAGCACCCTTTTTCACAATGAGCAGTTCTTC.

The gene calls are TRBV7-9 and TRBJ2-1; 10 bases map to TRBD2. The CDR3 length is 14 residues. V was pared by 4 bases and J by 5 bases, with 2 bases of the junction left unmatched. CDR1 and CDR2 (germline): SEHNR, FQNEAQ (reference sequence). The CDR3 bases are TGTGCCAGCAGCTCGGGACTAGCGCACAATGAGCAGTTCTTC. Protein: CASSSGLAHNEQFF.

Only a few counts were recorded for this clone. This rearrangement joins TRBV5-1 to TRBJ2-7; a weak D match, TRBD1 (5 bases). Between the trimmed V and J ends, which lost 4 bases and 2 bases, there was a span of 10 bases. Germline CDR1 is SGHRS and CDR2 is YFSETQ. The length of the CDR3 is 13 residues. The CDR3: CASSQDKAYEQYF. The CDR3 bases are TGCGCCAGCAGCCAGGACAAGGCCTACGAGCAGTACTTC.

The V and J genes are TRBV5-4 and TRBJ1-1; D remains unclear. The ends were cut back, 0 bases at V and 3 bases at J, with 6 bases in the middle. The CDR3 loop spans 13 amino acids. Germline V lookup: CDR1 SGHNT, CDR2 YYREEE (reference sequence). This chain's CDR3 is CASSLGTDTEAFF. The DNA of the CDR3 is TGTGCCAGCAGCTTGGGAACAGACACTGAAGCTTTCTTT.

V usage is TRBV7-9 and J usage is TRBJ2-3; 10 bases map to TRBD2. The J segment lost 6 bases and the V segment lost 5 bases, leaving 2 bases of the junction unmatched. From germline, CDR1 is SEHNR and CDR2 FQNEAQ (reference sequence). The length of the CDR3 is 13 residues. The CDR3 DNA follows: TGTGCCAGCAGCACTAGCGGGACTGATACGCAGTATTTT. The encoded protein is CASSTSGTDTQYF.

This sequence joins TRBV14 and TRBJ1-3; 9 nucleotides line up with TRBD1. This CDR3 comprises 16 residues. J lost 3 bases, V lost 3 bases, and 6 bases had no gene match. CDR1 and CDR2 from the germline V gene are SGHDN and FVKESK. The CDR3 DNA reads as TGTGCCAGCAGCCATGCACAGGGGGCGCTTGGAAACACCATATATTTT. This encodes CASSHAQGALGNTIYF.

This clone occurred once. The chain is built from TRBV6-5 and TRBJ1-1, with TRBD1 as a possible D gene (6 bases). This CDR3 is built from 14 residues. The germline V gene encodes CDR1 MNHEY and CDR2 SVGAGI. Deletions cut 4 bases from V and 3 bases from J, with 12 bases between. CDR3 loop: CASSFQGRDTEAFF. CDR3 DNA sequence: TGTGCCAGCAGTTTTCAGGGGCGGGACACTGAAGCTTTCTTT.

V is TRBV29-1 and J is TRBJ1-3, with D perhaps matching TRBD1 (5 bases). This CDR3 region has 15 residues. Germline CDR1 SQVTM, CDR2 ANQGSEA. Trimming took off 4 bases at V and 0 bases at J, with 13 bases between the two ends. In nucleotides, the CDR3 is TGCAGCGTTGTATGGGTACAGGACTCTGGAAACACCATATATTTT. This sequence encodes CSVVWVQDSGNTIYF.

CDR3 sequence: CASRGSGGQETQYF. In DNA form, the CDR3 reads TGTGCCAGCAGAGGTAGCGGGGGTCAAGAGACCCAGTACTTC. The rearrangement links TRBV7-8 to TRBJ2-5, with 9 bases aligning to TRBD2. This CDR3 is built from 14 residues. The germline gives CDR1 SGHVS, CDR2 FQNEAQ. V lost 6 bases and J lost 2; bases outside the gene matches: 4.

The chain uses TRBV4-1 and TRBJ1-4, with D hard to call. Per germline, CDR1 MGHRA and CDR2 YSYEKL. The ends were cut back, 1 base at V and 8 bases at J, with 14 bases in the middle. The CDR3 runs to 15 residues. CDR3 nucleotide sequence: TGCGCCAGCAGCCAAGCCAGTGTGTGGGAGGAAAAACTGTTTTTT. As protein: CASSQASVWEEKLFF.